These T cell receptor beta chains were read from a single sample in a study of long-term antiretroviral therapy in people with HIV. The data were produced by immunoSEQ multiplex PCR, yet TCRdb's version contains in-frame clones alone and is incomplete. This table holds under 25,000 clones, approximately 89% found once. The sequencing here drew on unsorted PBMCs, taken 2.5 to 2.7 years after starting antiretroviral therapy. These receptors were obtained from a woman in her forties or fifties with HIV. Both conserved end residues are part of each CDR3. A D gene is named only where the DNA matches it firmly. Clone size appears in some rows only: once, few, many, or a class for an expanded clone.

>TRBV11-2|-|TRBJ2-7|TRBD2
CASSPSSGYEQYF
TGTGCCAGCAGCCCATCTAGCGGCTACGAGCAGTACTTC
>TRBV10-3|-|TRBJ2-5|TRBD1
CAISTQGEETQYF
TGTGCCATCAGTACACAGGGGGAAGAGACCCAGTACTTC
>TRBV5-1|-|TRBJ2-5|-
CASSPQSGTPETQYF
TGCGCCAGCAGCCCGCAATCCGGGACACCGGAGACCCAGTACTTC
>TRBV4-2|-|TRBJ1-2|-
CASSQDPALGYGYTF
TGTGCCAGCAGCCAAGATCCCGCACTCGGCTATGGCTACACCTTC
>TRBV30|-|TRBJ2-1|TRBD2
CAWSRLAGVTNNEQFF
TGTGCCTGGAGTCGACTAGCGGGAGTTACGAACAATGAGCAGTTCTTC
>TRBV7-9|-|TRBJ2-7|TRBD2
CASSSGLVQHEQYF
TGTGCCAGCAGCTCAGGACTAGTCCAACACGAGCAGTACTTC
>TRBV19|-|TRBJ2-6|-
CASSSPGGTQVWSGANVLTF
TGTGCCAGTAGTTCTCCAGGGGGGACGCAAGTTTGGTCTGGGGCCAACGTCCTGACTTTC
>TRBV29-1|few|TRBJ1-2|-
CSVERDGEIYGYTF
TGCAGCGTAGAACGGGACGGGGAAATTTATGGCTACACCTTC
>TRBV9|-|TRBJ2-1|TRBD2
CASSVVSGRGRDEQFF
TGTGCCAGCAGCGTAGTAAGCGGGAGGGGCAGGGATGAGCAGTTCTTC
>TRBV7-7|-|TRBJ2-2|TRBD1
CASSLNRGNTGELFF
TGTGCCAGCAGCTTGAACAGGGGGAACACCGGGGAGCTGTTTTTT
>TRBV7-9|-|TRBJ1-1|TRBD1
CASSSGQVNTEAFF
TGTGCCAGCAGCTCGGGACAGGTAAACACTGAAGCTTTCTTT
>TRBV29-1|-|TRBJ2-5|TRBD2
CSVQLAGGGETQYF
TGCAGCGTCCAACTAGCGGGAGGCGGAGAGACCCAGTACTTC
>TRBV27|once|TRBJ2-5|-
CASSFRSQETQYF
TGTGCCAGCAGTTTCCGCAGCCAAGAGACCCAGTACTTC
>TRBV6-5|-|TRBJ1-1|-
CASSIRQLNTEAFF
TGTGCCAGCAGTATCCGACAATTGAACACTGAAGCTTTCTTT
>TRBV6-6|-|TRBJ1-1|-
CASSYGQATEAFF
TGTGCCAGCAGTTACGGTCAGGCCACTGAAGCTTTCTTT
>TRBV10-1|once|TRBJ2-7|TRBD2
CANLAGATLYEQYF
TGCGCCAACTTAGCGGGAGCAACCCTCTACGAGCAGTACTTC
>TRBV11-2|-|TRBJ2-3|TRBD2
CASSADELAGYTDTQYF
TGTGCCAGCAGCGCCGATGAGCTAGCGGGTTACACAGATACGCAGTATTTT
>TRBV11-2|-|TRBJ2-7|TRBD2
CASSSGAGPGDEQYF
TGTGCCAGCAGCTCGGGAGCGGGGCCGGGGGACGAGCAGTACTTC
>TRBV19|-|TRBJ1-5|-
CASRDSSNQPQHF
TGTGCCAGCCGGGACTCTAGCAATCAGCCCCAGCATTTT
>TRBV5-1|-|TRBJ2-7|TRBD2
CASSLGGTSGPSYEQYF
TGCGCCAGCAGCTTGGGGGGGACTAGCGGGCCCTCCTACGAGCAGTACTTC
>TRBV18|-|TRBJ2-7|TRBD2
CASSPGTSGVYEQYF
TGTGCCAGCTCACCCGGGACTAGCGGGGTCTACGAGCAGTACTTC
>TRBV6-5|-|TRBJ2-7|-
CASSYSREGSYEQYF
TGTGCCAGCAGTTACTCGCGAGAGGGATCCTACGAGCAGTACTTC
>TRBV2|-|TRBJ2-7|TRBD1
CASSLTTGSYEQYF
TGTGCCAGCAGTCTAACGACAGGGAGCTACGAGCAGTACTTC
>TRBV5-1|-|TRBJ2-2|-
CASSLDGPGELFF
TGCGCCAGCAGCTTGGACGGTCCCGGGGAGCTGTTTTTT
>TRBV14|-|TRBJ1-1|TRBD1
CASSPGQGAGAFF
TGTGCCAGCAGCCCCGGACAGGGGGCTGGCGCTTTCTTT
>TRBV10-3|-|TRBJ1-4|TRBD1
CAISEGLDRGRVEKLFF
TGTGCCATCAGTGAAGGTCTGGACAGGGGGCGCGTTGAAAAACTGTTTTTT
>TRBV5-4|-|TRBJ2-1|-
CASSSLGLAYNEQFF
TGTGCCAGCAGCTCCTTGGGCCTCGCATACAATGAGCAGTTCTTC
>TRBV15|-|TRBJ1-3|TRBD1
CATSAEPGQGNTIYF
TGTGCCACCAGCGCCGAACCGGGACAGGGAAACACCATATATTTT
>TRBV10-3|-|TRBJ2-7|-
CAISDSGTSYEQYF
TGTGCCATCAGTGATTCCGGGACAAGCTACGAGCAGTACTTC
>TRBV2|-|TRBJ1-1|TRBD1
CASSGQGNTEAFF
TGTGCCAGCAGTGGACAGGGGAACACTGAAGCTTTCTTT
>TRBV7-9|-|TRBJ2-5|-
CASSPSLVLGEGGETQYF
TGTGCCAGCAGCCCCTCGCTCGTTTTGGGGGAAGGCGGTGAGACCCAGTACTTC
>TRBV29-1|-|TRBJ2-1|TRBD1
CSVRPGTGSISYNEQFF
TGCAGCGTTCGTCCCGGGACAGGGAGTATCTCCTACAATGAGCAGTTCTTC
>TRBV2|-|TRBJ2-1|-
CASRGSYNEQFF
TGTGCCAGCAGGGGGTCCTACAATGAGCAGTTCTTC
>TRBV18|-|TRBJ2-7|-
CASSPRPSSYEQYF
TGTGCCAGCTCACCAAGGCCCTCTTCCTACGAGCAGTACTTC
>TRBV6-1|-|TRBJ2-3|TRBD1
CASSETGTGDYPSTDTQYF
TGTGCCAGCAGTGAAACCGGGACAGGGGACTACCCGAGCACAGATACGCAGTATTTT
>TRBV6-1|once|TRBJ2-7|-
CASSETTSWSSYEQYF
TGTGCCAGCAGTGAAACGACCAGTTGGTCCTCCTACGAGCAGTACTTC
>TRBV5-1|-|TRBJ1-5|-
CASSPGGLNQPQHF
TGCGCCAGCAGCCCCGGGGGACTCAATCAGCCCCAGCATTTT
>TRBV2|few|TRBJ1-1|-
CASRGVEAFF
TGTGCCAGCAGGGGGGTTGAAGCTTTCTTT
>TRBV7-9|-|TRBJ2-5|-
CASSYPWSQKTQYF
TGTGCCAGCAGCTACCCGTGGTCTCAGAAGACCCAGTACTTC
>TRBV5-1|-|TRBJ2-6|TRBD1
CASSNDRETRGANVLTF
TGCGCCAGCAGCAATGACAGGGAAACGAGGGGGGCCAACGTCCTGACTTTC
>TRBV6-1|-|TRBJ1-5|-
CASSDGNQPQHF
TGTGCCAGCAGTGATGGGAATCAGCCCCAGCATTTT
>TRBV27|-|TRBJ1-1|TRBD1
CASSRTGEGVNTEAFF
TGTGCCAGCAGCCGGACAGGGGAAGGGGTGAACACTGAAGCTTTCTTT
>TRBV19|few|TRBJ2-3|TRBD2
CASSGLATWDTQYF
TGTGCCAGCTCGGGACTAGCCACTTGGGATACGCAGTATTTT
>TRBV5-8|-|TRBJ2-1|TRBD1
CASSPFQGTVYNEQFF
TGTGCCAGCAGCCCCTTCCAGGGGACAGTCTACAATGAGCAGTTCTTC
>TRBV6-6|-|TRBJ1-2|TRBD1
CASSYSWRGPEGYTF
TGTGCCAGCAGTTACTCTTGGAGGGGGCCTGAGGGCTACACCTTC
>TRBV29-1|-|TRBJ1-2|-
CSVEGGEDYYGYTF
TGCAGCGTTGAGGGGGGGGAGGACTACTATGGCTACACCTTC
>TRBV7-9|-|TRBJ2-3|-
CASSLESDTQYF
TGTGCCAGCAGCTTGGAATCAGATACGCAGTATTTT
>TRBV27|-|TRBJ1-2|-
CASSLSNNRDGYTF
TGTGCCAGCAGTTTATCGAACAACAGAGATGGCTACACCTTC
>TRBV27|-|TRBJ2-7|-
CASSLSLGSYEQYF
TGTGCCAGCAGTTTATCCCTAGGTTCCTACGAGCAGTACTTC
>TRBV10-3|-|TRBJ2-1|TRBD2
CAISDPGGSGRASDEQFF
TGTGCCATCAGTGACCCGGGGGGTAGCGGGAGGGCCTCCGATGAGCAGTTCTTC
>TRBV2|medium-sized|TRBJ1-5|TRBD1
CASRGISPGQGSNSNQPQHF
TGTGCCAGCAGGGGAATAAGTCCGGGACAGGGATCAAATAGCAATCAGCCCCAGCATTTT
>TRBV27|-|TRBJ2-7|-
CASSSSSYEQYF
TGTGCCAGCAGTTCCAGCTCCTACGAGCAGTACTTC
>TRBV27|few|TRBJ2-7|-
CASSNSSYEQYF
TGTGCCAGCAGCAACAGCTCCTACGAGCAGTACTTC
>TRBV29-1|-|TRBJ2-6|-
CSVVQGPGANVLTF
TGCAGCGTTGTACAGGGCCCTGGGGCCAACGTCCTGACTTTC